In this sample, the clone carrying this T cell receptor (beta chain) turned up a few times. Its antigen is unknown. Using unique molecular identifiers, the investigators prepared the TCRbeta library. TCRdb called the PCR reads again in MiXCR, with one record for every CDR3 protein. Here the sample spans fewer than 700,000 distinct CDR3 sequences, under 15% being singletons. This CDR3 has 17 residues. Unmatched junction bases numbered 5, after V lost 0 bases and J lost 3 bases. Looked up from germline, CDR1 is LGHNA and CDR2 is YSLEER. This specimen comes from a study of T-cell reconstitution after alpha-beta-depleted transplantation in children. Findings and limits, study-wide: Reportedly, alpha-beta T cells present about two months post-transplant originated from several hundred expanded clones of graft origin. In some patients, recipient T cells and intrathymic progenitors surviving conditioning explained high day-60 diversity. The main origin of T-cell counts and diversity one year after transplant was newly produced T cells.

This sequence originates from a male patient younger than 18 who had a stem cell transplant for acute myeloid leukemia, so the T cells may come from the graft donor. The specimen comprised PBMCs, mostly from graft donor cells, sampled 360 days after TCRalphabeta/CD19-depleted stem cell transplant. This chain connects TRBV4-3 to TRBJ2-1, with TRBD2 matching over 10 bases. CDR3 coding DNA: TGCGCCAGCAGCCAAGATGGGCTAGCGGGAGTCTACAATGAGCAGTTCTTC. Translating gives CASSQDGLAGVYNEQFF.